This entry concerns a single TCR beta chain. The antigen remains undetermined. This entry is derived from a study of OX40 agonist ivuxolimab in advanced cancers. Study overall: The dose-escalation group included hepatocellular carcinoma, melanoma, renal cell carcinoma and head and neck cancer.

The study, taken as a whole, reports: Nonresponders included some who also had low normalized T-cell clonal expansion.

The CDR3 covers 15 residues. Germline assignment: CDR1 LGHNA and CDR2 YSLEER. V lost 2 bases and J 4 bases, leaving 9 bases between the germline ends. Using immunoSEQ multiplex PCR, the repertoire was profiled, and TCRdb retains in-frame clones only, with some absent. The sample shows around 40,000 clones, approximately 82% of them seen only once. The input for sequencing was CD4+ or CD8+ T cells sorted from blood, taken in a trial of the OX40 agonist ivuxolimab. The TCR sequence derives from an adult with an advanced solid tumor such as melanoma, head and neck, liver or kidney cancer. The gene calls are TRBV4-3 and TRBJ2-6; no firm D call. Here the CDR3 reads CASSQQVGGANVLTF. CDR3 bases: TGCGCCAGCAGCCAACAGGTGGGGGGGGCCAACGTCCTGACTTTC.